The 26 T cell receptor beta chains below were found in one sample sequenced in a study of cytomegalovirus exposure and HLA in healthy donors. In the PCR, 60 Vbeta and 13 Jbeta primers were used. The method was immunoSEQ multiplex PCR; TCRdb's version includes in-frame clones alone and lacks a portion of them. The table has around 120,000 clones, roughly two thirds seen once; the top ten hold 1.6%. The sequenced sample was PBMCs. These receptors were collected from a man aged 25 to 40 in good health and CMV-seropositive.

The chain employs TRBV29-1 and TRBJ2-1; 11 positions agree with TRBD2. The CDR3 extends over 15 amino acids. Germline lookup yields CDR1 SQVTM and CDR2 ANQGSEA. V dropped 6 bases and J dropped 4; count of bases not matched to a gene: 8. CDR3 region: CSVGRLAGNYNEQFF. DNA for the CDR3: TGCAGCGTGGGCCGACTAGCGGGAAATTACAATGAGCAGTTCTTC.

This chain uses TRBV2 with TRBJ2-7, with TRBD1 matching 8 bases. Looked up from germline, CDR1 is SNHLY and CDR2 is FYNNEI. The V gene end was trimmed by 6 bases and the J gene end by 5 bases; junction bases not matched to a gene: 6. This CDR3 is 13 amino acids long. Here the CDR3 reads CASRRTGPHEQYF. The CDR3 DNA sequence: TGTGCCAGCAGAAGGACAGGGCCCCACGAGCAGTACTTC.

This clone showed up just a few times. J is TRBJ1-2 and V is TRBV7-2; possible D gene TRBD1, 6 bases. The CDR3 is 15 amino acids. The germline V and J ends were trimmed by 5 bases and 2 bases, with 15 bases remaining between them. CDR1 SGHTA and CDR2 FQGNSA come from the germline V gene. The CDR3 coding sequence is TGTGCCAGCAGCCCCTCACAGGGAATCAACTATGGCTACACCTTC. This sequence encodes CASSPSQGINYGYTF.

This clone has just one count. This chain links TRBV6-1 with TRBJ1-2; the D is unclear. The CDR3 loop spans 12 amino acids. The V end lost 6 bases, the J end lost 4 bases, and 9 bases lay between the germline ends. Germline values: CDR1 MNHNS, CDR2 SASEGT. Written as DNA, the CDR3 is TGTGCCAGCAGGAACACGGGCTATGGCTACACCTTC. It is translated as CASRNTGYGYTF.

The chain recombines TRBV18 with TRBJ1-5; tentative D call: TRBD1 (5 bases). This CDR3 is 18 amino acids long. Germline CDR1 reads KGHSH; CDR2 reads LQKENI. V was shortened by 3 bases and J by 0 bases, with 18 bases between the two germline ends. CDR3 protein: CASSPNEGTEDSNQPQHF. The CDR3 nucleotides read TGTGCCAGCTCACCCAACGAAGGGACTGAAGATAGCAATCAGCCCCAGCATTTT. The full variable domain, completed using reference TRBV18 and TRBJ1-5, is NAGVMQNPRHLVRRRGQEARLRCSPMKGHSHVYWYRQLPEEGLKFMVYLQKENIIDESGMPKERFSAEFPKEGPSILRIQQVVRGDSAAYFCASSPNEGTEDSNQPQHFGDGTRLSIL.

The rearrangement joins TRBV9 to TRBJ2-1; no reliable D call. There are 15 residues in the CDR3. V was pared by 2 bases and J by 0 bases, with 9 bases between. Per the germline V gene, CDR1 is SGDLS and CDR2 is YYNGEE. The CDR3 region is CASSVAPSSYNEQFF. Written as DNA, the CDR3 is TGTGCCAGCAGCGTCGCCCCGAGCTCCTACAATGAGCAGTTCTTC.

This chain joins TRBV5-8 and TRBJ1-5, with 8 bases lining up with TRBD1. V gave up 0 bases and J gave up 6 bases; unmatched junction bases: 8. Germline CDR1 is SGHTS and CDR2 is YDEGEE. There are 16 residues in the CDR3. The CDR3 coding sequence is TGTGCCAGCAGCTTGGCCCGGACAGGGTATCGTCAGCCCCAGCATTTT. Translating gives CASSLARTGYRQPQHF. The full variable domain, completed using reference TRBV5-8 and TRBJ1-5, is EAGVTQSPTHLIKTRGQQATLRCSPISGHTSVYWYQQALGLGLQFLLWYDEGEERNRGNFPPRFSGRQFPNYSSELNVNALELEDSALYLCASSLARTGYRQPQHFGDGTRLSIL.

This clone was picked up a small number of times. The chain has TRBV11-2 and TRBJ2-3, with D possibly matching TRBD1 (5 bases). Germline CDR1 SGHAT, CDR2 FQNNGV. Trimming stripped 7 bases from V and 2 bases from J, with 19 bases between. The CDR3 length is 16 residues. The chain's CDR3 is CASNPGASGNTDTQYF. The CDR3 DNA sequence: TGTGCCAGCAACCCTGGGGCCTCAGGAAACACAGATACGCAGTATTTT.

This chain connects TRBV27 to TRBJ2-1, with 12 bases identical to TRBD1. The germline V gene has CDR1 MNHEY and CDR2 SMNVEV (reference sequence). The CDR3 loop spans 14 amino acids. J lost 10 bases, V lost 8 bases, and 9 bases had no gene match. The CDR3 DNA reads as TGTGCCAGCCGATCCGGGACAGGGGGCCGAGAGCAGTTCTTC. Translated: CASRSGTGGREQFF.

The V gene is TRBV5-6, the J gene TRBJ1-3, with 7 bases that match TRBD1. V shed 0 bases and J 6 bases; nucleotides not matched to a gene: 12. This CDR3 has 17 amino acids. Germline CDR1 SGHDT, CDR2 YYEEEE. The CDR3 protein is CASSLGYRTGVINTIYF. The CDR3, as DNA: TGTGCCAGCAGCTTGGGTTATCGGACAGGAGTCATAAACACCATATATTTT.

The chain combines TRBV27 with TRBJ2-5, with 11 positions matching TRBD2. The J call may be mistaken, given a closer DNA end match to TRBJ2-7. CDR1 is MNHEY, CDR2 SMNVEV, per germline (reference sequence). The CDR3 length is 19 residues. The DNA for the CDR3 is TGTGCCAGCAGTTTATTGGGGCTAGCGGGAGGCCCCGGTGACTACGAGCAGTACTTC. This sequence encodes CASSLLGLAGGPGDYEQYF.

The chain recombines TRBV5-4 with TRBJ2-7; 10 bases agree with TRBD1. Germline V CDR1 and CDR2: SGHNT, YYREEE (reference sequence). With V trimmed by 3 bases and J by 4 bases, 7 bases remained unmatched. The CDR3 sequence is 15 residues long. The CDR3 nucleotides are TGTGCCAGCAGCTCACAGACAGGGGGCAGGTACGAGCAGTACTTC. It is translated as CASSSQTGGRYEQYF.

Comments on this clone: One end of the junction fails to match germline, which may point to a read error. The chain links TRBV7-9 to TRBJ1-3; D possibly corresponds to TRBD1 (6 bases). Germline V lookup: CDR1 SEHNR, CDR2 FQNEAQ (reference sequence). The CDR3 consists of 16 residues. The CDR3 sequence: CSSSMRGKGPGNTIYF. The CDR3 region has the DNA TGTTCCAGCAGCATGAGGGGGAAGGGGCCTGGAAACACCATATATTTT. The whole variable domain, remainder taken from reference TRBV7-9 and TRBJ1-3, is DTGVSQNPRHKITKRGQNVTFRCDPISEHNRLYWYRQTLGQGPEFLTYFQNEAQLEKSRLLSDRFSAERPKGSFSTLEIQRTEQGDSAMYLCSSSMRGKGPGNTIYFGEGSWLTVV.

The V and J genes are TRBV14 and TRBJ2-3, with TRBD1 matching 10 bases. CDR3 length: 18 amino acids. V gave up 4 bases and J gave up 5 bases; unmatched junction bases: 15. Per germline, CDR1 SGHDN and CDR2 FVKESK. The CDR3 sequence is CASSRGDRGLGRGDTQYF. The CDR3 DNA is TGTGCCAGCAGCCGGGGGGACAGGGGACTAGGACGTGGAGATACGCAGTATTTT.

Note on this clone: The same CDR3 arises from other DNA sequences in this sample as well. The chain employs TRBV29-1 and TRBJ2-7; 8 bases align to TRBD1. From germline, CDR1 is SQVTM and CDR2 ANQGSEA. The J segment lost 2 bases and the V segment lost 7 bases, leaving 4 bases of the junction unmatched. This CDR3 spans 12 amino acids. The CDR3 here is CSARQGPYEQYF. The CDR3 DNA is TGCAGCGCAAGACAGGGGCCCTACGAGCAGTACTTC.

The rearrangement uses TRBV11-3 and TRBJ2-5; 9 bases agree with TRBD2. CDR1 and CDR2 (germline): SGHNT, YENEEA. There are 16 residues in the CDR3. V lost 5 bases, J lost 3 bases, and 10 bases stayed unmatched. CDR3 protein: CASSLRTSAGKETQYF. The CDR3 DNA sequence: TGTGCCAGCAGCCTACGGACTAGCGCAGGAAAAGAGACCCAGTACTTC.

With respect to this clone: One junction end disagrees with the germline gene, perhaps due to a read error. The sample has other DNA sequences that encode this CDR3 too. This chain joins TRBV2 and TRBJ2-2; TRBD2 matches 7 bases. This CDR3 is built from 14 residues. Germline CDR1 and CDR2: SNHLY and FYNNEI. CDR3 loop: CASLRGVNTGELFF. The CDR3 bases are TGTGCCAGCTTACGGGGGGTGAACACCGGGGAGCTGTTCTTT. The whole variable domain, remainder taken from reference TRBV2 and TRBJ2-2, is EPEVTQTPSHQVTQMGQEVILRCVPISNHLYFYWYRQILGQKVEFLVSFYNNEISEKSEIFDDQFSVERPDGSNFTLKIRSTKLEDSAMYFCASLRGVNTGELFFGEGSRLTVL.

Notes on this clone: At one boundary the junction diverges from the germline segment, which might be a read error. The chain has TRBV27 and TRBJ1-1; D unresolved. CDR3 length: 14 amino acids. CDR1 is MNHEY, CDR2 SMNVEV, per germline (reference sequence). Here the CDR3 DNA reads TGTGCCAGTTACACCGACGGGTTAGGCACTGGAGCTTTCTTT. Its protein product is CASYTDGLGTGAFF.

The chain has TRBV19 and TRBJ1-5, with D unclear. V was cut by 6 bases and J by 1 base, with 7 bases left in between. Germline CDR1 reads LNHDA; CDR2 reads SQIVND (reference sequence). This CDR3 has 13 residues. CDR3 residues: CASSLMSNQPQHF. In nucleotides, the CDR3 is TGTGCCAGTAGCCTTATGAGCAATCAGCCCCAGCATTTT.

The chain links TRBV27 to TRBJ2-7; the match to TRBD2 covers 8 bases. CDR3 size: 15 residues. Germline values: CDR1 MNHEY, CDR2 SMNVEV (reference sequence). V gave up 5 bases and J gave up 3 bases; unmatched junction bases: 9. The CDR3 loop is CASSQKGLDIYEQYF. Written as DNA, the CDR3 is TGTGCCAGCAGTCAGAAGGGACTAGATATCTACGAGCAGTACTTC.

V and J are TRBV6-5 and TRBJ2-7; TRBD2 aligns across 7 bases. V dropped 6 bases and J dropped 2; count of bases not matched to a gene: 7. Germline V CDR1 and CDR2: MNHEY, SVGAGI. There are 14 residues in the CDR3. CDR3 in DNA: TGTGCCAGCAGCCGCCCCGGGAGGACCTACGAGCAGTACTTC. Its translation is CASSRPGRTYEQYF.

The CDR3 protein is CASSLTGTTNEKLFF. For the CDR3, the DNA is TGCGCCAGCAGCTTGACGGGTACAACTAATGAAAAACTGTTTTTT. The chain carries TRBV5-1 and TRBJ1-4; D not certain. Trimming removed 1 base at V and 0 bases at J, with 7 bases between. In germline, CDR1 is SGHRS, CDR2 YFSETQ. The CDR3 runs 15 residues.

For the CDR3, the DNA is TGTGCCAGCAGCTTCACGGACAGGTGGTACGGCACTGAAGCTTTCTTT. As protein: CASSFTDRWYGTEAFF. The chain is built from TRBV5-8 and TRBJ1-1; 7 nucleotides match TRBD1. Germline V lookup: CDR1 SGHTS, CDR2 YDEGEE. V dropped 2 bases and J dropped 4; count of bases not matched to a gene: 11. The CDR3 has 16 residues.

This clone came up a few times. The CDR3: CASSLQGGYEQYF. CDR3 coding DNA: TGTGCCAGCAGTCTCCAGGGGGGCTACGAGCAGTACTTC. V and J are TRBV27 and TRBJ2-7; tentative D call: TRBD1 (7 bases). Trimming cost V 5 bases and J 3 bases, with 11 bases left between them. The V gene's germline CDR1 is MNHEY and CDR2 SMNVEV (reference sequence). The CDR3 consists of 13 residues.

The J gene is TRBJ2-2, the V gene TRBV6-1; 8 nucleotides align to TRBD1. CDR3 size: 15 residues. CDR1 is MNHNS, CDR2 SASEGT, per germline. V dropped 4 bases and J dropped 4; count of bases not matched to a gene: 5. CDR3 amino acids: CASSGQGQVTGELFF. In DNA, the CDR3 is TGTGCCAGCAGTGGACAGGGACAGGTCACCGGGGAGCTGTTTTTT.

The gene calls are TRBV5-6 and TRBJ2-3; D is unresolved. Germline assignment: CDR1 SGHDT and CDR2 YYEEEE. The CDR3 covers 15 residues. The V and J ends lost 2 bases and 7 bases respectively, with 17 bases between them. In DNA form, the CDR3 reads TGTGCCAGCAGCTTCCGTCGTGGAGCTGAGAATACGCAGTATTTT. This encodes CASSFRRGAENTQYF.